Listed below are T cell receptor beta chains from one sample, sequenced in a study of CD8 T cells in Susac syndrome. TCRdb used MiXCR to reprocess the immunoSEQ multiplex PCR reads, holding one entry per CDR3 protein. The sample includes over 95,000 distinct CDR3 sequences, under 95% seen only once; the top ten take about 0.12%. Sequences were obtained from CD8+ T cells from PBMCs. These receptors came from a human donor in good health. Each CDR3 is given with its conserved first and last residue. A D gene is named only where the DNA matches it firmly. Clone size appears in some rows only: once, few, many, or a class for an expanded clone.

CSASSGTFQETQYF	TGCAGTGCCAGCTCCGGGACTTTCCAAGAGACCCAGTACTTC	-	14	TRBJ2-5	-	TRBV20-1
CASSQEMFLDEQYF	TGTGCCAGCAGCCAAGAAATGTTCTTGGACGAGCAGTACTTC	-	14	TRBJ2-7	few	TRBV14
CASSPTGAGANEKLFF	TGTGCCAGCAGCCCGACAGGAGCGGGGGCTAATGAAAAACTGTTTTTT	-	16	TRBJ1-4	-	TRBV5-4
CASSLRLGRRDTEAFF	TGTGCCAGCAGTCTCAGGTTGGGCCGGCGGGACACTGAAGCTTTCTTT	-	16	TRBJ1-1	-	TRBV27
CASSQRTRGSYEQYF	TGCGCCAGCAGCCAAAGGACCAGAGGCTCCTACGAGCAGTACTTC	-	15	TRBJ2-7	-	TRBV4-3
CSARAPEGQGTEAFF	TGCAGTGCTAGGGCTCCCGAGGGACAGGGAACTGAAGCTTTCTTT	TRBD1	15	TRBJ1-1	-	TRBV20-1
CASSPPYGETQYF	TGTGCCAGCAGCCCTCCCTATGGCGAGACCCAGTACTTC	-	13	TRBJ2-5	-	TRBV7-6
CASSRGGDAVFSYEQYF	TGTGCCAGCAGCCGAGGGGGGGACGCAGTCTTCTCCTACGAGCAGTACTTC	-	17	TRBJ2-7	-	TRBV6-1
CASSLPGQGNSPLHF	TGTGCCAGCAGCTTACCGGGACAGGGTAATTCACCCCTCCACTTT	TRBD1	15	TRBJ1-6	-	TRBV7-2
CASSSPRDSLVQYF	TGCGCCAGCAGCAGCCCCCGGGACAGCTTAGTTCAGTACTTC	TRBD1	14	TRBJ2-4	-	TRBV5-1
CASSLSRDRVMETQYF	TGCGCCAGCAGCCTAAGCCGGGACAGGGTAATGGAGACCCAGTACTTC	TRBD1	16	TRBJ2-5	-	TRBV5-1
CSARGISRGDTEAFF	TGCAGTGCTAGAGGTATCAGCAGGGGAGACACTGAAGCTTTCTTT	-	15	TRBJ1-1	-	TRBV20-1
CASSPLPYEQYF	TGTGCCAGCAGTCCGCTCCCGTACGAGCAGTACTTC	-	12	TRBJ2-7	-	TRBV12-3/TRBV12-4
CASSRTGTSGYTF	TGTGCCAGCAGCCGAACAGGGACCAGCGGCTACACCTTC	-	13	TRBJ1-2	-	TRBV7-2
CASTAGTESGANVLTF	TGTGCCAGCACCGCAGGAACAGAATCTGGGGCCAACGTCCTGACTTTC	-	16	TRBJ2-6	-	TRBV12-3/TRBV12-4
CASSGSGTSGNEQFF	TGTGCCAGCAGTGGATCCGGGACTAGCGGGAATGAGCAGTTCTTC	TRBD2	15	TRBJ2-1	-	TRBV6-2/TRBV6-3
CATSRDDGGLASDTQYF	TGTGCCACCAGCAGAGACGACGGGGGACTAGCATCAGATACGCAGTATTTT	TRBD2	17	TRBJ2-3	-	TRBV15
CSVDGPGQETQYF	TGCAGCGTTGACGGCCCCGGGCAAGAGACCCAGTACTTC	-	13	TRBJ2-5	-	TRBV29-1
CASSHPNRGGGELFF	TGTGCCAGCAGTCACCCTAATCGGGGTGGCGGGGAGCTGTTTTTT	-	15	TRBJ2-2	-	TRBV6-6
CSARDPRQGDYGYTF	TGCAGTGCTAGGGACCCGCGACAGGGTGACTATGGCTACACCTTC	TRBD1	15	TRBJ1-2	-	TRBV20-1
CASSDPRGTTDTQYF	TGTGCCAGCAGTGACCCCCGGGGGACTACAGATACGCAGTATTTT	-	15	TRBJ2-3	-	TRBV2
CASSLLGPGANVLTF	TGTGCCAGCAGCTTATTGGGTCCTGGGGCCAACGTCCTGACTTTC	-	15	TRBJ2-6	-	TRBV7-2
CASSSGGRDTQYF	TGTGCCAGCAGCTCAGGCGGGAGAGATACGCAGTATTTT	TRBD2	13	TRBJ2-3	-	TRBV7-8
CASSLGQRSTDTQYF	TGTGCCAGCAGTCTAGGACAGCGCTCCACAGATACGCAGTATTTT	-	15	TRBJ2-3	-	TRBV6-1
CASSPMVPQYF	TGTGCCAGCAGCCCGATGGTTCCCCAGTACTTC	-	11	TRBJ2-5	-	TRBV11-2
CASSQDPSSGGTDTQYF	TGCGCCAGCAGCCAAGATCCCTCTAGCGGTGGCACAGATACGCAGTATTTT	TRBD2	17	TRBJ2-3	-	TRBV4-3
CASSSNDRDRAYEQYF	TGTGCCAGCAGCTCAAATGACCGGGACAGGGCCTACGAGCAGTACTTC	TRBD1	16	TRBJ2-7	-	TRBV14
CASSPQQGSETQYF	TGTGCCAGCTCACCCCAACAGGGATCTGAGACCCAGTACTTC	-	14	TRBJ2-5	-	TRBV18
CASGGGPGTEAFF	TGCGCCAGCGGAGGGGGGCCGGGGACTGAAGCTTTCTTT	-	13	TRBJ1-1	-	TRBV4-1
CASSLPRNEQFF	TGTGCCAGCAGCTTGCCAAGGAATGAGCAGTTCTTC	-	12	TRBJ2-1	-	TRBV11-1
CASSKGQGNEKLFF	TGTGCCAGCAGCAAGGGACAGGGGAATGAAAAACTGTTTTTT	TRBD1	14	TRBJ1-4	once	TRBV9
CAISPRQGEFTPLHF	TGTGCCATCAGCCCACGACAGGGGGAATTCACACCCCTCCACTTT	TRBD1	15	TRBJ1-6	-	TRBV10-3
CSASGGGAGYGYTF	TGCAGTGCTAGTGGTGGGGGCGCGGGCTATGGCTACACCTTC	-	14	TRBJ1-2	few	TRBV20-1
CASSSGTWDNEQYF	TGTGCCAGCAGCTCCGGGACATGGGATAACGAGCAGTACTTC	-	14	TRBJ2-7	-	TRBV13
CASRLTSTGETQYF	TGTGCCAGCAGGTTGACCTCCACGGGGGAGACCCAGTACTTC	-	14	TRBJ2-5	-	TRBV3-1
CASSQTTGNYGYTF	TGCGCCAGCAGCCAGACGACAGGGAACTATGGCTACACCTTC	TRBD1	14	TRBJ1-2	few	TRBV4-1
CSALTDTYEQYF	TGCAGCGCTCTGACAGACACCTACGAGCAGTACTTC	-	12	TRBJ2-7	-	TRBV29-1